These 14 T cell receptor beta chains originate from one sample sequenced in a study of T cell responses to AZD1222 COVID-19 vaccine. Clones were sequenced by immunoSEQ multiplex PCR, and TCRdb holds only the in-frame ones, with some missing. The sample consists of about 180,000 clones, roughly nine tenths of them appearing once. The sample consisted of peripheral blood, taken on day 0 of AZD1222 vaccination. These receptors all stem from an adult in good health.

The CDR3 DNA reads as TGTGCCAGCAGTTTCGGCGGGAGCAGCTACGAGCAGTACTTC. It is translated as CASSFGGSSYEQYF. The chain uses TRBV28 and TRBJ2-7; 7 nucleotides line up with TRBD2. This CDR3 region has 14 residues. The V segment lost 3 bases and the J segment 3 bases; nucleotides outside the gene matches: 5. CDR1 MDHEN and CDR2 SYDVKM come from the germline V gene. The full variable domain, in which reference TRBV28 and TRBJ2-7 provide the parts outside the CDR3, is DVKVTQSSRYLVKRTGEKVFLECVQDMDHENMFWYRQDPGLGLRLIYFSYDVKMKEKGDIPEGYSVSREKKERFSLILESASTNQTSMYLCASSFGGSSYEQYFGPGTRLTVT.

The chain is built from TRBV7-9 and TRBJ1-5; weak D call: TRBD1 (6 bases). From germline, CDR1 is SEHNR and CDR2 FQNEAQ (reference sequence). The CDR3 contains 15 residues. V lost 0 bases and J 4 bases, leaving 10 bases between the germline ends. The CDR3 nucleotides read TGTGCCAGCAGCTTAGCCGGACAGATGAATCAGCCCCAGCATTTT. This encodes CASSLAGQMNQPQHF.

This clone was found once. This chain joins TRBV4-3 and TRBJ2-3; 9 nucleotides align to TRBD2. This CDR3 spans 16 amino acids. Germline CDR1 LGHNA, CDR2 YSLEER. V shed 0 bases and J 3 bases; nucleotides not matched to a gene: 4. Here the CDR3 reads CASSQEGTSKTDTQYF. CDR3 bases: TGCGCCAGCAGCCAAGAAGGGACTAGCAAGACAGATACGCAGTATTTT.

This clone is a singleton in its sample. The V gene is TRBV11-2, the J gene TRBJ2-1; D call uncertain. V shed 0 bases and J shed 3 bases, with 6 bases lying between them. CDR3 length: 14 residues. Germline V lookup: CDR1 SGHAT, CDR2 FQNNGV. This CDR3 reads CASSLDPGYNEQFF. CDR3 sequence (DNA): TGTGCCAGCAGCTTAGACCCAGGCTACAATGAGCAGTTCTTC.

This chain links TRBV19 with TRBJ1-1; unclear D gene. V dropped 7 bases and J dropped 0 bases, with 18 bases sitting between them. The CDR3 extends over 16 amino acids. The germline V gene has CDR1 LNHDA and CDR2 SQIVND (reference sequence). The CDR3 here is CASMKNREVMNTEAFF. CDR3 in DNA: TGTGCCAGTATGAAAAACCGGGAAGTCATGAACACTGAAGCTTTCTTT. The full variable domain, in which reference TRBV19 and TRBJ1-1 provide the parts outside the CDR3, is DGGITQSPKYLFRKEGQNVTLSCEQNLNHDAMYWYRQDPGQGLRLIYYSQIVNDFQKGDIAEGYSVSREKKESFPLTVTSAQKNPTAFYLCASMKNREVMNTEAFFGQGTRLTVV.

V usage is TRBV9 and J usage is TRBJ2-5; D unclear. The germline V gene encodes CDR1 SGDLS and CDR2 YYNGEE. This CDR3 is built from 14 residues. V lost 0 bases and J 7 bases, leaving 13 bases between the germline ends. The CDR3 protein is CASSVGTKSGTQYF. CDR3 sequence (DNA): TGTGCCAGCAGCGTAGGAACTAAATCGGGGACCCAGTACTTC. Drawing the rest from reference TRBV9 and TRBJ2-5, the complete variable domain is DSGVTQTPKHLITATGQRVTLRCSPRSGDLSVYWYQQSLDQGLQFLIQYYNGEERAKGNILERFSAQQFPDLHSELNLSSLELGDSALYFCASSVGTKSGTQYFGPGTRLLVL.

This clone has a single count. V gene TRBV18 combines with J gene TRBJ1-6; TRBD1 matches at 10 bases. The CDR3 is 15 amino acids. The germline CDR1 and CDR2 sequences are KGHSH and LQKENI. V lost 3 bases and J lost 8; bases outside the gene matches: 4. This CDR3 reads CASSPGQGVYSPLHF. The CDR3, as DNA: TGTGCCAGCTCACCTGGACAGGGGGTTTATTCACCCCTCCACTTT. Full variable domain (rest looked up from reference TRBV18 and TRBJ1-6): NAGVMQNPRHLVRRRGQEARLRCSPMKGHSHVYWYRQLPEEGLKFMVYLQKENIIDESGMPKERFSAEFPKEGPSILRIQQVVRGDSAAYFCASSPGQGVYSPLHFGNGTRLTVT.

The chain is built from TRBV9 and TRBJ1-2, with D possibly matching TRBD1 (5 bases). The CDR3 has 13 amino acids. Germline V gives CDR1 SGDLS, CDR2 YYNGEE. V was pared by 1 base and J by 4 bases, with 8 bases between. This CDR3 is CASSVSGGYGYTF. The CDR3, as DNA: TGTGCCAGCAGCGTATCCGGGGGCTATGGCTACACCTTC.

The V and J genes are TRBV7-7 and TRBJ2-1, with TRBD2 matching 8 bases. The CDR3 is 22 amino acids. The V gene's germline CDR1 is SSHAT and CDR2 FNYEAQ (reference sequence). V shed 5 bases and J 0 bases; nucleotides not matched to a gene: 24. The DNA of the CDR3 is TGTGCCAGCAGCCCTAGCGGGCTCTGGCGCGCGGGGGATTTCAGCTCCTACAATGAGCAGTTCTTC. It codes for CASSPSGLWRAGDFSSYNEQFF.

A word on this clone: Additional DNA sequences in this sample encode the identical CDR3. This chain's CDR3 is CASSVGDRAGEQYF. The CDR3 DNA is TGTGCCAGCAGCGTGGGAGACAGGGCAGGCGAGCAGTACTTC. The chain links TRBV9 to TRBJ2-7; 7 bases map to TRBD1. This CDR3 is built from 14 residues. Germline V gene sequence: CDR1 SGDLS, CDR2 YYNGEE. The V segment lost 2 bases and the J segment 6 bases; nucleotides outside the gene matches: 8. Complete variable domain (other parts from reference TRBV9 and TRBJ2-7): DSGVTQTPKHLITATGQRVTLRCSPRSGDLSVYWYQQSLDQGLQFLIQYYNGEERAKGNILERFSAQQFPDLHSELNLSSLELGDSALYFCASSVGDRAGEQYFGPGTRLTVT.

The chain uses TRBV5-1 and TRBJ1-6; TRBD1 agrees at 9 bases. Germline loops: CDR1 SGHRS, CDR2 YFSETQ. This CDR3 has 16 amino acids. V gave up 1 base and J gave up 8 bases; unmatched junction bases: 7. CDR3 sequence (DNA): TGCGCCAGCAGCTTGTGGGACAGGGAAGGAGATTCACCCCTCCACTTT. Protein product: CASSLWDREGDSPLHF.

The chain is built from TRBV3-1 (or the pseudogene TRBV3-2) and TRBJ1-5; D remains unclear. The CDR3 sequence is 14 residues long. Trimming cost V 2 bases and J 0 bases, with 5 bases left between them. The V gene's germline CDR1 is LGHDT and CDR2 YNNKEL (reference sequence). The CDR3 is CASSQSDSNQPQHF. CDR3 bases: TGTGCCAGCAGCCAATCGGATAGCAATCAGCCCCAGCATTTT.

The chain recombines TRBV28 with TRBJ2-7; 7 bases agree with TRBD1. The trim removed 6 bases at V and 3 bases at J, leaving 8 bases unmatched. Germline-derived CDR1 and CDR2 are MDHEN and SYDVKM. The CDR3 has 14 amino acids. Here the CDR3 reads CASREPGQFYEQYF. CDR3 DNA: TGTGCCAGCAGAGAGCCGGGACAGTTCTACGAGCAGTACTTC.

J is TRBJ1-6 and V is TRBV5-1; D unclear. Germline V CDR1 and CDR2: SGHRS, YFSETQ. CDR3 length: 15 residues. Trimming cost V 5 bases and J 7 bases, with 16 bases left between them. The CDR3 DNA is TGCGCCAGCAGGGACGGGCGCGGGTCAAATTCACCCCTCCACTTT. It translates to CASRDGRGSNSPLHF.